This entry features one T cell receptor beta chain sequence. What it binds is unknown. The PCR ran on 60 Vbeta and 13 Jbeta primers. The protocol was immunoSEQ multiplex PCR, while the TCRdb copy is restricted to in-frame clones and leaves out a portion. The table for this sample gives about 210,000 clones. The source of the sample is a study of cytomegalovirus exposure and HLA in healthy donors. Across the study: Early on, a data release was issued that held 65 million to 100 million unique TCRs from HLA-typed donors. Of 300 to 450 genotyped donors, around 76% clustered with self-reported Caucasian donors.

Germline CDR1 and CDR2: SQVTM and ANQGSEA. This CDR3 has 13 amino acids. Trimming removed 4 bases from V and 4 bases from J; junction bases left unmatched: 4. Study-wide results and caveats: In a later analysis, the majority of CMV-associated beta chains seemingly showed HLA restriction. As a later analysis showed, a missense DCLRE1C variant was linked to trimming of TCR beta V- and J-genes.

This receptor was identified in a woman in her thirties in good health and CMV-seropositive. Input material: PBMCs. The chain combines TRBV29-1 with TRBJ1-5; 7 positions agree with TRBD1. The CDR3 region has the DNA TGCAGCGTTGGACAGGGCGGAAATCAGCCCCAGCATTTT. Translating gives CSVGQGGNQPQHF.